This T cell receptor (beta chain) appears in the sequencing data of a study of shared clonotypes between healthy human individuals. This CDR3 is built from 16 residues. Germline V gene sequence: CDR1 SGHTS, CDR2 YDEGEE. Trimming took 0 bases from V and 7 from J, leaving 17 bases between them. Libraries were prepared by immunoSEQ multiplex PCR; TCRdb keeps only in-frame clonotypes and omits some of them. The data contain 2 million to 2.5 million clones, just over 90% of them singletons. Source material: naive CD4+ T cells from PBMCs. Noted subset: CD45RA+ positively selected. The chain recombines TRBV5-8 with TRBJ2-1; tentatively, D is TRBD1 (6 bases). The origin of this receptor is a man between 18 and 29 years old in good health. Some clones in this sample may be carry-over from other donors' samples. CDR3 DNA: TGTGCCAGCAGCTTGGCCAACAGGGCCTGGGGAAATGAGCAGTTCTTC. Its translation is CASSLANRAWGNEQFF.